These 25 T cell receptor beta chains originate from one sample sequenced in a study of T cells after yellow fever vaccination. TCRdb re-derived calls from the 5' RACE reads in MiXCR, one entry per CDR3 protein. The sample consists of about 220,000 distinct CDR3 sequences, 6% to 8% of them appearing once. The sample here was CD4+ T cells sorted from PBMCs, taken on the day of the yellow fever booster vaccination. The receptors were sampled from a man aged 25 to 45 who received the YFV17D yellow fever vaccine.

This clonotype was picked up many times. The rearrangement uses TRBV7-2 and TRBJ2-5; D call uncertain. This CDR3 has 13 residues. Germline V gene lookup returns CDR1 SGHTA and CDR2 FQGNSA. Trimming removed 1 base from V and 1 base from J, with 4 bases in between. The CDR3 DNA reads as TGTGCCAGCAGCTTAGGGTTCCAAGAGACCCAGTACTTC. Translating gives CASSLGFQETQYF.

This clonotype was counted a few times. This rearrangement joins TRBV18 to TRBJ2-1; 7 bases are a match to TRBD2. The CDR3 length is 14 residues. Germline V lookup: CDR1 KGHSH, CDR2 LQKENI. The J segment lost 9 bases and the V segment lost 0 bases, leaving 5 bases of the junction unmatched. CDR3 DNA sequence: TGTGCCAGCTCACCACCGATGGCGGGAGTTGAGCAGTTCTTC. This encodes CASSPPMAGVEQFF.

The V and J genes are TRBV29-1 and TRBJ2-3; 9 bases align to TRBD1. The junction had 6 bases not matched to a gene; V was cut back by 7 bases and J by 4 bases. Germline V CDR1 and CDR2: SQVTM, ANQGSEA. The CDR3 consists of 13 residues. This CDR3 is CSATGGDPDTQYF. CDR3 in DNA: TGCAGCGCTACAGGGGGCGACCCAGATACGCAGTATTTT.

This clonotype has ten or more counts. The CDR3 protein is CASSLVGTGELLSGYTF. As DNA, the CDR3 is TGTGCCAGCAGCTTAGTCGGGACAGGGGAATTGCTAAGTGGCTACACCTTC. The chain has TRBV7-9 and TRBJ1-2, with TRBD1 matching over 10 bases. Germline CDR1 and CDR2: SEHNR and FQNEAQ (reference sequence). V lost 1 base to trimming and J lost 7 bases; unmatched junction nucleotides: 12. The CDR3 sequence is 17 residues long.

This clonotype turned up a few times. J is TRBJ2-5 and V is TRBV30; D is unclear. The V gene lost 4 bases and the J gene lost 6 bases, with 15 bases spanning the gap. Germline-derived CDR1 and CDR2 are GTSNPN and SVGIG (reference sequence). The CDR3 has 13 amino acids. DNA for the CDR3: TGTGCCTGGATGGGTGGACCAGGCCAGACCCAGTACTTC. Protein sequence: CAWMGGPGQTQYF. Combining the CDR3 with reference TRBV30 and TRBJ2-5 gives the whole variable domain SQTIHQWPATLVQPVGSPLSLECTVEGTSNPNLYWYRQAAGRGLQLLFYSVGIGQISSEVPQNLSASRPQDRQFILSSKKLLLSDSGFYLCAWMGGPGQTQYFGPGTRLLVL.

This clonotype turned up a few times. This chain connects TRBV28 to TRBJ2-2; D gene uncertain. This CDR3 is 15 amino acids long. V lost 6 bases, J lost 2 bases, and 13 bases lay in between. The germline V gene encodes CDR1 MDHEN and CDR2 SYDVKM. The CDR3 reads CASSTLDPNTGELFF. DNA for the CDR3: TGTGCCAGCAGCACGCTAGACCCTAACACCGGGGAGCTGTTTTTT.

The CDR3 DNA sequence: TGCAGCGTGACTAGCGGATCATCGGGGGATACGCAGTATTTT. Amino acids: CSVTSGSSGDTQYF. The V call is TRBV29-1, the J call TRBJ2-3; the match to TRBD2 covers 9 bases. The CDR3 totals 14 residues. Trimming at V came to 6 bases and at J to 6 bases, leaving 10 bases not matched to a gene. CDR1 and CDR2 (germline): SQVTM, ANQGSEA.

This chain connects TRBV7-2 to TRBJ2-7; D tentatively reads TRBD1 or TRBD2 (6 bases each). The CDR3 loop spans 16 amino acids. V was cut by 5 bases and J by 0 bases, with 17 bases left in between. Germline V lookup: CDR1 SGHTA, CDR2 FQGNSA. The CDR3 sequence: CASSHRGPGDSYEQYF. The CDR3 DNA sequence: TGTGCCAGCAGCCACCGGGGGCCTGGAGACTCCTACGAGCAGTACTTC.

This clonotype has only a few counts. The chain has TRBV7-2 and TRBJ2-1; D might be TRBD1 (5 bases). Trimming took off 8 bases at V and 10 bases at J, with 12 bases between the two ends. Germline V gives CDR1 SGHTA, CDR2 FQGNSA. This CDR3 spans 11 amino acids. CDR3 region: CASAGFGEQFF. CDR3 in DNA: TGTGCCAGCGCAGGGTTTGGGGAGCAGTTCTTC.

The rearrangement uses TRBV25-1 and TRBJ2-7, with TRBD2 matching 12 bases. CDR3 length: 16 residues. V dropped 3 bases and J dropped 4; count of bases not matched to a gene: 7. The V gene's germline CDR1 is MGHDK and CDR2 SYGVNS. CDR3: CASSEPGTSGLYEQYF. CDR3 sequence (DNA): TGTGCCAGCAGTGAGCCCGGGACTAGCGGGTTATACGAGCAGTACTTC.

This clonotype was observed a handful of times. The junction departs from the called germline gene at one end, perhaps through a read error. J is TRBJ2-1 and V is TRBV20-1; 8 bases line up with TRBD2. Germline loops: CDR1 DFQATT, CDR2 SNEGSKA (reference sequence). CDR3 size: 17 residues. The CDR3 loop is CCARRNPSGRSYNEQFF. For the CDR3, the DNA is TGCTGTGCTAGGAGAAACCCGAGCGGGAGATCCTACAATGAGCAGTTCTTC.

The chain carries TRBV10-3 and TRBJ1-1, with 10 bases matching TRBD1. The CDR3 covers 14 residues. V lost 6 bases and J lost 1; bases outside the gene matches: 2. Germline CDR1 is ENHRY and CDR2 is SYGVKD. CDR3 bases: TGTGCCATCAGAGGACAGGGGGAGAACACTGAAGCTTTCTTT. Protein sequence: CAIRGQGENTEAFF.

J is TRBJ2-7 and V is TRBV29-1; D is possibly TRBD1 (6 bases). The V gene's germline CDR1 is SQVTM and CDR2 ANQGSEA. With 6 bases removed from V and 3 bases from J, the gap between germline ends came to 12 bases. This CDR3 region has 12 residues. CDR3 loop: CSVRQDRYEQYF. CDR3 nucleotide sequence: TGCAGCGTCCGACAGGACCGCTACGAGCAGTACTTC.

This clonotype was seen more than once but under ten times. V is TRBV21-1 and J is TRBJ2-4. TRBV21-1 is a listed pseudogene. The CDR3 totals 11 residues. CDR3 DNA: TGTGCCAGCAGCAAAGAGGACATTCAGTACTTC. Encoded protein: CASSKEDIQYF.

The rearrangement uses TRBV20-1 and TRBJ2-2, with 10 bases aligning to TRBD2. CDR1 and CDR2 from the germline V gene are DFQATT and SNEGSKA (reference sequence). There are 15 residues in the CDR3. V shed 4 bases, J shed 2 bases, and the junction held 4 bases outside the gene matches. The CDR3 region is CSAKGTSVNTGELFF. In DNA form, the CDR3 reads TGCAGTGCTAAGGGGACTAGCGTTAACACCGGGGAGCTGTTTTTT.

The sample holds many counts of this clonotype. This chain connects TRBV23-1 to TRBJ2-1; the D is unclear. TRBV23-1 is flagged as an ORF with uncertain function. Trimming stripped 7 bases from V and 0 bases from J, with 10 bases between. CDR3 length: 14 amino acids. This CDR3 is CASNSASSYNEQFF. The CDR3 DNA is TGCGCCAGCAATTCCGCGAGCTCCTACAATGAGCAGTTCTTC.

The V and J genes are TRBV6-1 and TRBJ1-1; D is possibly TRBD1 (5 bases). Per germline, CDR1 MNHNS and CDR2 SASEGT. V was cut by 7 bases and J by 10 bases, with 22 bases left in between. This CDR3 has 14 residues. The CDR3 sequence is CASTEIPGSYTAFF. The CDR3 region has the DNA TGTGCCAGCACCGAAATACCAGGGAGCTATACAGCTTTCTTT.

The chain combines TRBV11-2 with TRBJ2-6; 7 nucleotides agree with TRBD1. This CDR3 is built from 15 residues. In germline, CDR1 is SGHAT, CDR2 FQNNGV. The V and J ends lost 6 bases and 2 bases, in that order; junction bases with no gene match: 4. The CDR3 DNA reads as TGTGCCAGCAGTCGAACAGGGGCTGGGGCCAACGTCCTGACTTTC. Translating it yields CASSRTGAGANVLTF.

This clonotype was counted between two and nine times. The V and J genes are TRBV27 and TRBJ2-5, with D perhaps TRBD1 (5 bases). Looked up from germline, CDR1 is MNHEY and CDR2 is SMNVEV (reference sequence). The ends were cut back, 0 bases at V and 2 bases at J, with 7 bases in the middle. This CDR3 has 14 amino acids. CDR3 amino acids: CASSLSRQQETQYF. The CDR3 bases are TGTGCCAGCAGTTTATCTCGACAGCAAGAGACCCAGTACTTC.

The chain joins TRBV6-6 to TRBJ2-1, with D possibly being TRBD2 (5 bases). Germline CDR1 is MNHNY and CDR2 is SVGAGI (reference sequence). The CDR3 length is 13 residues. With 5 bases removed from V and 2 bases from J, the gap between germline ends came to 7 bases. The CDR3 DNA sequence: TGTGCCAGCAGTCGACTACCCTACAATGAGCAGTTCTTC. It yields the protein CASSRLPYNEQFF.

This clonotype occurred a few times. The V call is TRBV28, the J call TRBJ2-7; D unresolved. The CDR3 is 12 residues long. Germline V gene lookup returns CDR1 MDHEN and CDR2 SYDVKM. V lost 7 bases and J lost 3, with 10 bases in between. The CDR3 spells CASKAWNYEQYF. The CDR3 DNA sequence: TGTGCCAGCAAGGCCTGGAACTACGAGCAGTACTTC.

The chain is built from TRBV7-8 and TRBJ2-7; D is unresolved. The germline V gene encodes CDR1 SGHVS and CDR2 FQNEAQ. The CDR3 is 13 amino acids. V lost 5 bases, J lost 5 bases, and 13 bases lay in between. CDR3 DNA: TGTGCCAGCAGCGTAGACGTGAAAAACGAGCAGTACTTC. This translates into CASSVDVKNEQYF.

This clonotype was picked up a small number of times. The chain uses TRBV5-1 and TRBJ2-3; 8 positions agree with TRBD2. Germline V gene lookup returns CDR1 SGHRS and CDR2 YFSETQ. V shed 4 bases, J shed 4 bases, and the junction held 5 bases outside the gene matches. The CDR3 has 14 amino acids. The DNA for the CDR3 is TGCGCCAGCAGCGAGGGACTAGGATCAGATACGCAGTATTTT. This sequence encodes CASSEGLGSDTQYF.

This clonotype was counted between two and nine times. The chain recombines TRBV12-3 or TRBV12-4 with TRBJ2-2; D remains unclear. CDR3 size: 14 residues. Trimming cost V 3 bases and J 4 bases, with 9 bases left between them. CDR3 residues: CASSLRLITGELFF. CDR3 coding DNA: TGTGCCAGCAGTTTGAGGCTTATCACCGGGGAGCTGTTTTTT.

This clonotype was seen a few times. The chain carries TRBV23-1 and TRBJ2-5; 7 nucleotides line up with TRBD1. TRBV23-1 carries the ORF label, with uncertain function. The CDR3 length is 15 residues. V dropped 7 bases and J dropped 1; count of bases not matched to a gene: 9. CDR3 sequence reads: CASKQGNAVQETQYF. The CDR3 nucleotides are TGCGCCAGCAAACAGGGGAACGCTGTCCAAGAGACCCAGTACTTC.